Reported below is one T cell receptor beta chain. Its target is unknown. A roughly 200 ng quantity of DNA, 30,000 to 35,000 T cell genomes, went into the sorted-subset replicate PCRs. Original handling: Filtering differed because ImmunoSEQ produced junction-only sequences that carried no quality scores. Sequencing used immunoSEQ multiplex PCR; TCRdb keeps in-frame clones, though not all of them. The DNA gave D and trimming, while V, J and clone size come from that table. Here the sample spans roughly 2.1 million clones, about 92% being singletons. This entry belongs to a study of shared clonotypes between healthy human individuals. Findings and caveats of the study: It was the non-shared clonotypes that had lower generation probabilities than clonotypes shared by all four donors.

As defined, naive CD8 cells were CD45RO-negative and positively selected for CCR7, with terminally differentiated effector memory CD45RA+ cells excluded. Donation came from healthy HIV-negative adults that had no recent acute infections or vaccinations. Germline CDR1 and CDR2: SGDLS and YYNGEE. The CDR3 length is 14 residues. The V and J ends lost 6 bases and 5 bases respectively, with 17 bases between them. This receptor was obtained from a man between 18 and 35 years old in good health. Some clones in this sample may be carry-over from other donors' samples. This chain joins TRBV9 and TRBJ1-1; D is possibly TRBD1 (6 bases). Material for sequencing was naive CD8+ T cells from PBMCs. CDR3 in DNA: TGTGCCAGCACACCGGGACAAAGCGGGACTGAAGCTTTCTTT. This translates into CASTPGQSGTEAFF. Filled out from reference TRBV9 and TRBJ1-1, the complete variable domain reads DSGVTQTPKHLITATGQRVTLRCSPRSGDLSVYWYQQSLDQGLQFLIQYYNGEERAKGNILERFSAQQFPDLHSELNLSSLELGDSALYFCASTPGQSGTEAFFGQGTRLTVV.